The 13 T cell receptor beta chains given below trace back to one sample, sequenced in a study of memory CD4+ T cells and cytomegalovirus serostatus. Profiled with immunoSEQ multiplex PCR; TCRdb holds only in-frame clones, not every one. Of 45,000 to 60,000 clones listed, around 76% are singletons. The sort gate was single viable CD3+CD4+CD8-CD45RO+ cells for memory CD4+ T cells. Sequenced sample: memory CD4+ T cells from blood. These receptors all come from an adult in good health and CMV-seropositive.

The chain has TRBV4-1 and TRBJ1-6; 10 nucleotides match TRBD1. Looked up from germline, CDR1 is MGHRA and CDR2 is YSYEKL. This CDR3 spans 16 amino acids. V trimming: 6 bases; J trimming: 9 bases; junction bases outside the gene matches: 11. DNA for the CDR3: TGCGCCAGCAGTCAGGCGACAGGGGGCGAAGGTTCACCCCTCCACTTT. This encodes CASSQATGGEGSPLHF.

The chain recombines TRBV5-1 with TRBJ2-3; TRBD1 agrees at 8 bases. V was pared by 5 bases and J by 4 bases, with 9 bases of the junction left unmatched. Germline V lookup: CDR1 SGHRS, CDR2 YFSETQ. CDR3 length equals 15 residues. The CDR3 DNA reads as TGCGCCAGCAGATACTACAGGGGGGAGGCAGATACGCAGTATTTT. The encoded protein is CASRYYRGEADTQYF.

The rearrangement links TRBV7-2 to TRBJ1-4; 7 bases line up with TRBD1. The CDR3 extends over 14 amino acids. Germline lookup yields CDR1 SGHTA and CDR2 FQGNSA. Unmatched junction bases numbered 0, after V lost 5 bases and J lost 0 bases. CDR3 amino acids: CASSQGATNEKLFF. As DNA, the CDR3 is TGTGCCAGCAGCCAGGGGGCAACTAATGAAAAACTGTTTTTT. The full variable domain, completed using reference TRBV7-2 and TRBJ1-4, is GAGVSQSPSNKVTEKGKDVELRCDPISGHTALYWYRQSLGQGLEFLIYFQGNSAPDKSGLPSDRFSAERTGGSVSTLTIQRTQQEDSAVYLCASSQGATNEKLFFGSGTQLSVL.

This chain joins TRBV7-9 and TRBJ2-5; TRBD1 might be the D (6 bases). Trimming took 4 bases from V and 5 from J, leaving 17 bases between them. This CDR3 is 15 amino acids long. Per germline, CDR1 SEHNR and CDR2 FQNEAQ (reference sequence). The CDR3 spells CASSSQGSKEETQYF. The CDR3 DNA is TGTGCCAGCAGCTCACAGGGCTCAAAGGAGGAGACCCAGTACTTC.

This clone was observed a handful of times. This sequence joins TRBV19 and TRBJ2-5; perhaps D is TRBD1 or TRBD2 (5 bases each). The CDR3 runs to 16 residues. Per germline, CDR1 LNHDA and CDR2 SQIVND (reference sequence). Trimming took off 1 base at V and 2 bases at J, with 14 bases between the two ends. The CDR3 sequence: CASSIGLAGSQETQYF. CDR3 nucleotides: TGTGCCAGTAGTATAGGCCTGGCAGGGAGTCAAGAGACCCAGTACTTC.

The J gene is TRBJ2-7, the V gene TRBV7-9, with no clear D. The germline V and J ends were trimmed by 4 bases and 4 bases, with 17 bases remaining between them. The germline CDR1 and CDR2 sequences are SEHNR and FQNEAQ (reference sequence). CDR3 size: 15 residues. The DNA of the CDR3 is TGTGCCAGCAGCTCCAGACTCTCCGTGGGTTACGAGCAGTACTTC. Translating gives CASSSRLSVGYEQYF.

This clone came up a few times. The CDR3 reads CASSLVPGLNEKLFF. The CDR3 DNA follows: TGTGCCAGCAGCTTAGTACCAGGCCTTAATGAAAAACTGTTTTTT. The rearrangement joins TRBV7-9 to TRBJ1-4; unclear D gene. Between the trimmed V and J ends, which lost 1 base and 4 bases, there was a span of 10 bases. The CDR3 is 15 amino acids. Germline V gene data show CDR1 as SEHNR and CDR2 as FQNEAQ (reference sequence).

The chain uses TRBV5-1 and TRBJ2-7; tentatively, D is TRBD1 (7 bases). CDR1 SGHRS and CDR2 YFSETQ come from the germline V gene. CDR3 length: 14 amino acids. Trimming took 4 bases from V and 5 from J, leaving 16 bases between them. CDR3 in DNA: TGCGCCAGCAGCGCGGGACAGCGAGACGACGAGCAGTACTTC. Its translation is CASSAGQRDDEQYF.

The V gene is TRBV5-1, the J gene TRBJ2-2; the D is unclear. The CDR3 spans 12 residues. Trimming stripped 4 bases from V and 7 bases from J, with 8 bases between. Germline V gene sequence: CDR1 SGHRS, CDR2 YFSETQ. CDR3 in amino acids: CASSLPIGELFF. CDR3 DNA: TGCGCCAGCAGCCTCCCGATCGGGGAGCTGTTTTTT.

V usage is TRBV7-9 and J usage is TRBJ1-2; possibly TRBD1 for D (5 bases). The CDR3 totals 15 residues. The V and J ends lost 1 base and 8 bases respectively, with 17 bases between them. CDR1 is SEHNR and CDR2 is FQNEAQ in the germline V gene (reference sequence). The CDR3 loop reads CASSLVGAEGEGYTF. Here the CDR3 DNA reads TGTGCCAGCAGCTTAGTCGGGGCGGAGGGAGAGGGCTACACCTTC.

This clone occurred once. This chain joins TRBV5-4 and TRBJ2-7; tentatively, D is TRBD2 (5 bases). V was cut by 2 bases and J by 5 bases, with 11 bases left in between. There are 13 residues in the CDR3. Looked up from germline, CDR1 is SGHNT and CDR2 is YYREEE (reference sequence). The CDR3 reads CASSLETGNEQYF. The CDR3 DNA is TGTGCCAGCAGCTTAGAGACGGGGAACGAGCAGTACTTC. Full variable domain (missing parts from reference TRBV5-4 and TRBJ2-7): ETGVTQSPTHLIKTRGQQVTLRCSSQSGHNTVSWYQQALGQGPQFIFQYYREEENGRGNFPPRFSGLQFPNYSSELNVNALELDDSALYLCASSLETGNEQYFGPGTRLTVT.

This clone is judged medium-sized. The genes are TRBV4-2 and TRBJ1-2, with D possibly TRBD1 on 5 matching bases. The CDR3 length is 15 residues. V was clipped by 2 bases and J by 2 bases, with 12 bases between them. The germline CDR1 and CDR2 sequences are LGHNA and YNFKEQ. CDR3 residues: CASSQLPQANYGYTF. For the CDR3, the DNA is TGTGCCAGCAGCCAATTGCCACAGGCAAACTATGGCTACACCTTC.

This clone was counted once. The V gene is TRBV19, the J gene TRBJ1-6, with 7 bases aligning to TRBD1. The germline CDR1 and CDR2 sequences are LNHDA and SQIVND (reference sequence). The CDR3 consists of 15 residues. V was clipped by 6 bases and J by 10 bases; unmatched bases: 12. The CDR3 nucleotides are TGTGCCAGTAGGTACAGGGCAGGGGGGGGATCACCCCTCCACTTT. Translation: CASRYRAGGGSPLHF.